The rows below give T cell receptor beta chains drawn from one sample of a study of beta chain features in type 1 diabetes. This table comes from immunoSEQ multiplex PCR, and its TCRdb copy is limited to in-frame clones, with some not included. The sample contains hundreds of thousands of clones, around 16% of which appear only once. Source material: naive CD4+ T cells from blood. All receptors come from a man younger than 30 in good health. The CDR3 runs from the conserved cysteine through the conserved F or W. The order of the fields is CDR3 DNA, CDR3 protein, V gene, clone size, D gene, J gene. The D gene is left open where the match is weak. Not every row has a clone size; where given, it reads once, few, many or a size class.

DNA: TGTGCCAGTAGTAGTAGACAGACTAGCAATCAGCCCCAGCATTTT
CDR3: CASSSRQTSNQPQHF
V: TRBV19
size: few
D: -
J: TRBJ1-5

DNA: TGTGCCAGCAGCTTGAAGTTTTTGGAGACCCAGTACTTC
CDR3: CASSLKFLETQYF
V: TRBV5-4
size: few
D: -
J: TRBJ2-5

DNA: TGTGCCAGCAGTGCTCGACAGGGTAATTTCTACGAGCAGTACTTC
CDR3: CASSARQGNFYEQYF
V: TRBV6-5
size: few
D: TRBD1
J: TRBJ2-7

DNA: TGTGCCAGCTCACCAGCCCGGCAAGGGAACACCGGGGAGCTGTTTTTT
CDR3: CASSPARQGNTGELFF
V: TRBV18
size: -
D: -
J: TRBJ2-2

DNA: TGTGCCAGCAGCCAAAAGCGCTGGGGACTAGCGGGGCAAGAGACCCAGTACTTC
CDR3: CASSQKRWGLAGQETQYF
V: TRBV11-1
size: -
D: TRBD2
J: TRBJ2-5

DNA: TGCGCCAGCAGTCAATCGAGAGGGGTCAAGAGGAATCAGCCCCAGCATTTT
CDR3: CASSQSRGVKRNQPQHF
V: TRBV23-1
size: -
D: -
J: TRBJ1-5

DNA: TGTGCCAGCAGCTTAGCGCTATGGAGCGGGAGGGCCGGCACAGATACGCAGTATTTT
CDR3: CASSLALWSGRAGTDTQYF
V: TRBV7-9
size: -
D: TRBD2
J: TRBJ2-3

DNA: TGTGCCAGCAGTCGAACCAGTATGAACACTGAAGCTTTCTTT
CDR3: CASSRTSMNTEAFF
V: TRBV6-5
size: few
D: -
J: TRBJ1-1

DNA: TGTGCCAGCAGCTTAGCGCGCGGGATTCAGTACTTC
CDR3: CASSLARGIQYF
V: TRBV7-9
size: -
D: -
J: TRBJ2-7

DNA: TGTGCCAGCAGCTTTATCGGGACAGGGAGTGTCGGGTATGGCTACACCTTC
CDR3: CASSFIGTGSVGYGYTF
V: TRBV7-2
size: few
D: TRBD1
J: TRBJ1-2

DNA: TGTGCCAGCACCGAAAGTGGCTACACCTTC
CDR3: CASTESGYTF
V: TRBV9
size: -
D: -
J: TRBJ1-2

DNA: TGTGCCAGTAGTATCCTCACGACGGGGTACACCATATATTTT
CDR3: CASSILTTGYTIYF
V: TRBV19
size: few
D: -
J: TRBJ1-3

DNA: TGTGCCAGCACCCCCCTCCGAAGCGGGGGGGGCAATGAGCAGTTCTTC
CDR3: CASTPLRSGGGNEQFF
V: TRBV7-2
size: -
D: TRBD2
J: TRBJ2-1

DNA: TGCGCCAGCAGCTTGCGTATTACAGGGCTCTCCTACGAGCAGTACTTC
CDR3: CASSLRITGLSYEQYF
V: TRBV5-1
size: few
D: -
J: TRBJ2-7

DNA: TGTGCCAGCAGCCCTACCTACAGGGATTCCTACAATGAGCAGTTCTTC
CDR3: CASSPTYRDSYNEQFF
V: TRBV9
size: few
D: -
J: TRBJ2-1

DNA: TGTGCCAGCAGCGGATTTGGGACTAGCCGAACGATCACAGATACGCAGTATTTT
CDR3: CASSGFGTSRTITDTQYF
V: TRBV9
size: -
D: TRBD2
J: TRBJ2-3

DNA: TGTGCCAGCAGCCCCCAGGTGGGGACTACCTATGGCTACACCTTC
CDR3: CASSPQVGTTYGYTF
V: TRBV7-9
size: -
D: -
J: TRBJ1-2

DNA: TGTGCCAGCAGCTTAGTCCCTAGGACAGGACCCTACGAGCAGTACTTC
CDR3: CASSLVPRTGPYEQYF
V: TRBV7-9
size: -
D: TRBD1
J: TRBJ2-7

DNA: TGCGCCAGCAGCCAAACTGACCGGGGAGACAATGAGCAGTTCTTC
CDR3: CASSQTDRGDNEQFF
V: TRBV5-1
size: few
D: -
J: TRBJ2-1

DNA: TGTGCTAGTGGGACCCGCAGGGGTTTGGGCACTGAAGCTTTCTTT
CDR3: CASGTRRGLGTEAFF
V: TRBV12-5
size: -
D: -
J: TRBJ1-1

DNA: TGTGCCACCAGCAGGAGCTCTGGGGCCAACGTCCTGACTTTC
CDR3: CATSRSSGANVLTF
V: TRBV15
size: -
D: -
J: TRBJ2-6

DNA: TGTGCCATCAGTGAGTCGGGTACCCTGGCCAACTATGGCTACACCTTC
CDR3: CAISESGTLANYGYTF
V: TRBV10-3
size: few
D: -
J: TRBJ1-2

DNA: TGCAGCGTTGATTCACAGGGTTGGGAGGGCTACACCTTC
CDR3: CSVDSQGWEGYTF
V: TRBV29-1
size: -
D: -
J: TRBJ1-2

DNA: TGCAGTGCCCTGGGCCGGGAGACCCAGTACTTC
CDR3: CSALGRETQYF
V: TRBV20-1
size: few
D: -
J: TRBJ2-5

DNA: TGCAGCGTTGATTCTCTTTGGACTAGCGGGAGGGCCAACGGGACAGATACGCAGTATTTT
CDR3: CSVDSLWTSGRANGTDTQYF
V: TRBV29-1
size: -
D: TRBD2
J: TRBJ2-3

DNA: TGTGCCAGCAGCGCCGGACATGCGAACACCGGGGAGCTGTTTTTT
CDR3: CASSAGHANTGELFF
V: TRBV9
size: few
D: -
J: TRBJ2-2

DNA: TGTGCCAGCAGCCAAGATTGGATGGGGTTTTACGAGCAGTACTTC
CDR3: CASSQDWMGFYEQYF
V: TRBV4-2
size: few
D: -
J: TRBJ2-7

DNA: TGTGCCAGCAGCTTAGTGGGGACTAGCGTTGAGCAGTTCTTC
CDR3: CASSLVGTSVEQFF
V: TRBV7-8
size: -
D: TRBD2
J: TRBJ2-1

DNA: TGTGCCAGCCGCGGGCAATCTAATAGTGTCGGAGAAGCTTTCTTT
CDR3: CASRGQSNSVGEAFF
V: TRBV18
size: -
D: -
J: TRBJ1-1

DNA: TGCGCCAGCAGCTTGGAGACAGTCACTGAAGCTTTCTTT
CDR3: CASSLETVTEAFF
V: TRBV5-1
size: -
D: -
J: TRBJ1-1

DNA: TGTGCCAGCTCACCGGCCCAAGAGACCCAGTACTTC
CDR3: CASSPAQETQYF
V: TRBV18
size: -
D: -
J: TRBJ2-5

DNA: TGTGCCATCAAGGGAGGACAGGGGACCTACGAGCAGTACTTC
CDR3: CAIKGGQGTYEQYF
V: TRBV10-3
size: few
D: TRBD1
J: TRBJ2-7

DNA: TGTGCCAGCACCGGGACAGGCACCACAGATACGCAGTATTTT
CDR3: CASTGTGTTDTQYF
V: TRBV9
size: -
D: TRBD1
J: TRBJ2-3

DNA: TGTGCCTGGAGTGTACTTAATGACTACGAGCAGTACTTC
CDR3: CAWSVLNDYEQYF
V: TRBV30
size: -
D: -
J: TRBJ2-7

DNA: TGTGCCAGCAGCCCTACAGGGTACGAGACCCAGTACTTC
CDR3: CASSPTGYETQYF
V: TRBV28
size: few
D: -
J: TRBJ2-5

DNA: TGTGCCAGCAGCTCCATTAGGACTAGCGGGAGAACAGATACGCAGTATTTT
CDR3: CASSSIRTSGRTDTQYF
V: TRBV7-9
size: few
D: TRBD2
J: TRBJ2-3

DNA: TGTGCCAGCAGTCAAGGGGGGAACACTGAAGCTTTCTTT
CDR3: CASSQGGNTEAFF
V: TRBV4-2
size: -
D: -
J: TRBJ1-1